These 16 T cell receptor beta chains were sequenced from one sample in a study of T-cell reconstitution after alpha-beta-depleted transplantation in children. TCRbeta library construction was performed incorporating unique molecular identifiers. TCRdb independently ran MiXCR on the PCR reads; one entry per CDR3 protein. The sample has 200,000 to 250,000 distinct CDR3 sequences, roughly 10% seen once; the top ten hold about 30%. The source was PBMCs, collected before TCRalphabeta/CD19-depleted stem cell transplant. Receptors originate from a child younger than two with acute myeloid leukemia, due to receive a stem cell transplant.

This clonotype has ten or more counts. The chain recombines TRBV12-3 or TRBV12-4 with TRBJ2-1; 8 bases match TRBD2. The CDR3 consists of 15 residues. V dropped 1 base and J dropped 4; count of bases not matched to a gene: 3. CDR3 sequence reads: CASSLGGGQYNEQFF. The DNA for the CDR3 is TGTGCCAGCAGTTTAGGCGGGGGGCAATACAATGAGCAGTTCTTC.

Ten or more counts support this clonotype. This sequence joins TRBV7-8 and TRBJ2-5, with TRBD2 matching 13 bases. Germline V CDR1 and CDR2: SGHVS, FQNEAQ. The V and J ends lost 5 bases and 5 bases, in that order; junction bases with no gene match: 8. The CDR3 runs to 16 residues. The CDR3 coding sequence is TGTGCCAGCAGCCCGACTAGCGGGGGGCCGTGGGAGACCCAGTACTTC. Residues: CASSPTSGGPWETQYF.

This clonotype has a count of ten or more. The chain carries TRBV12-3 or TRBV12-4 and TRBJ1-1, with 8 bases identical to TRBD1. V was clipped by 5 bases and J by 3 bases; unmatched bases: 8. The CDR3 is 15 residues long. The DNA for the CDR3 is TGTGCCAGCAGTCCTCGACAGGGGAGGGACACTGAAGCTTTCTTT. Encoded protein: CASSPRQGRDTEAFF.

Ten or more counts support this clonotype. The CDR3 loop reads CASLGKTEAFF. CDR3 bases: TGTGCCAGCTTAGGAAAAACTGAAGCTTTCTTT. The chain employs TRBV12-3 or TRBV12-4 and TRBJ1-1, with D unresolved. The CDR3 totals 11 residues. The V end lost 8 bases, the J end lost 5 bases, and 9 bases lay between the germline ends.

This clonotype was detected only a few times. The chain carries TRBV4-1 and TRBJ1-6; D is ambiguous. Trimming took off 3 bases at V and 6 bases at J, with 12 bases between the two ends. This CDR3 has 15 amino acids. Germline loops: CDR1 MGHRA, CDR2 YSYEKL. The CDR3 protein is CASSHEGGGNSPLHF. In DNA, the CDR3 is TGCGCCAGCAGCCATGAGGGAGGAGGTAATTCACCCCTCCACTTT.

This clonotype was counted ten times or more. The genes are TRBV5-1 and TRBJ1-1; D gene uncertain. The germline V gene encodes CDR1 SGHRS and CDR2 YFSETQ. The CDR3 has 13 amino acids. V lost 0 bases, J lost 3 bases, and 6 bases lay in between. CDR3 DNA: TGCGCCAGCAGCTTGGCCGGGCACACTGAAGCTTTCTTT. This translates into CASSLAGHTEAFF.

A few counts support this clonotype. This chain joins TRBV2 and TRBJ1-1; D remains unclear. The germline V gene has CDR1 SNHLY and CDR2 FYNNEI. CDR3 size: 13 residues. V was clipped by 4 bases and J by 0 bases, with 6 bases between them. The CDR3: CASSGPMNTEAFF. In nucleotides, the CDR3 is TGTGCCAGCAGTGGACCGATGAACACTGAAGCTTTCTTT.

At least ten counts were recorded for this clonotype. The chain couples TRBV20-1 to TRBJ1-1; a possible D gene is TRBD1 (6 bases). The CDR3 spans 13 residues. CDR1 is DFQATT, CDR2 SNEGSKA, per germline (reference sequence). Trimming took off 6 bases at V and 0 bases at J, with 11 bases between the two ends. CDR3 amino acids: CSAETGVNTEAFF. The DNA for the CDR3 is TGCAGTGCAGAGACAGGAGTGAACACTGAAGCTTTCTTT.

There are many counts of this clonotype. The chain employs TRBV27 and TRBJ1-1; D is ambiguous. This CDR3 is 15 amino acids long. Germline assignment: CDR1 MNHEY and CDR2 SMNVEV (reference sequence). V was clipped by 6 bases and J by 1 base, with 15 bases between them. The CDR3 DNA follows: TGTGCCAGCAGCCGACCGGGGATGGGGAACACTGAAGCTTTCTTT. Translation gives CASSRPGMGNTEAFF.

In its sample, this clonotype was seen many times. The gene calls are TRBV28 and TRBJ1-1; D possibly corresponds to TRBD1 (6 bases). The V and J ends lost 5 bases and 8 bases respectively, with 12 bases between them. The germline V gene encodes CDR1 MDHEN and CDR2 SYDVKM. The CDR3 is 12 amino acids. CDR3 DNA: TGTGCCAGCAGTACCGGGGGACAAGAAGCTTTCTTT. Protein product: CASSTGGQEAFF.

This clonotype was seen ten or more times. V and J are TRBV11-2 and TRBJ2-4, with 9 bases identical to TRBD2. Germline-derived CDR1 and CDR2 are SGHAT and FQNNGV. The junction had 6 bases not matched to a gene; V was cut back by 0 bases and J by 3 bases. The length of the CDR3 is 17 residues. The CDR3 DNA is TGTGCCAGCAGCTTAGATGGCGGGAGGGCGGGCAAAAACATTCAGTACTTC. Its protein is CASSLDGGRAGKNIQYF. The entire variable domain, with the rest obtained from reference TRBV11-2 and TRBJ2-4, is as follows: EAGVAQSPRYKIIEKRQSVAFWCNPISGHATLYWYQQILGQGPKLLIQFQNNGVVDDSQLPKDRFSAERLKGVDSTLKIQPAKLEDSAVYLCASSLDGGRAGKNIQYFGAGTRLSVL.

This clonotype showed up just a few times. V is TRBV19 and J is TRBJ2-2, with unresolved D. Germline V gene sequence: CDR1 LNHDA, CDR2 SQIVND (reference sequence). Trimming took 3 bases from V and 6 from J, leaving 5 bases between them. The CDR3 contains 12 residues. The CDR3, as DNA: TGTGCCAGTAGTATGGTTGCCGGGGAGCTGTTTTTT. Its translation is CASSMVAGELFF.

This clonotype was seen at least ten times. The chain uses TRBV12-5 and TRBJ2-1; D gene uncertain. Germline loops: CDR1 LGHNT, CDR2 FRNRAP. The CDR3 sequence is 11 residues long. V was cut by 3 bases and J by 10 bases, with 7 bases left in between. The CDR3, as DNA: TGTGCTAGTGGTTTTCCCCAGGAGCAGTTCTTC. It encodes CASGFPQEQFF.

This clonotype came up many times. The chain is built from TRBV5-1 and TRBJ2-7, with 15 bases fitting TRBD2. The germline CDR1 and CDR2 sequences are SGHRS and YFSETQ. There are 18 residues in the CDR3. The V gene end was trimmed by 4 bases and the J gene end by 2 bases; junction bases not matched to a gene: 10. The CDR3 loop is CASSLGTSGGTTAYEQYF. In nucleotides, the CDR3 is TGCGCCAGCAGCCTTGGGACTAGCGGGGGGACCACCGCCTACGAGCAGTACTTC.

V and J are TRBV12-2 and TRBJ2-7; TRBD2, the D gene given by the table, was not confirmed from the DNA. TRBV12-2 is listed as a pseudogene. The CDR3 covers 14 residues. CDR3: CASRPASAYYEQYF. DNA for the CDR3: TGTGCAAGTCGCCCCGCCTCAGCTTACTACGAGCAGTACTTC.

This clonotype was found many times. The rearrangement uses TRBV3-1 and TRBJ1-5, with no clear D. Between the trimmed V and J ends, which lost 1 base and 2 bases, there was a span of 0 bases. This CDR3 is 12 amino acids long. Germline V gene data show CDR1 as LGHDT and CDR2 as YNNKEL (reference sequence). The CDR3 DNA is TGTGCCAGCAGCCAAGGCAATCAGCCCCAGCATTTT. This translates into CASSQGNQPQHF.